The next 28 T cell receptor beta chains were all read from a single sample in a study of cytomegalovirus exposure and HLA in healthy donors. The PCR made use of 60 Vbeta and 13 Jbeta primers. Produced via immunoSEQ multiplex PCR; TCRdb's table is partial and in-frame only. Of 110,000 or so clones in the sample, under 85% are singletons; the top ten hold 6.5% to 9.5%. The sequencing input was PBMCs. These receptors originate from a woman aged 40 to 50 in good health and CMV-seropositive.

This sequence joins TRBV4-3 and TRBJ2-1, with D perhaps TRBD2 (7 bases). The ends were cut back, 0 bases at V and 9 bases at J, with 18 bases in the middle. Germline CDR1 and CDR2: LGHNA and YSLEER. This CDR3 region has 16 residues. The CDR3 region is CASSQDEGGLAAEQFF. CDR3 DNA sequence: TGCGCCAGCAGCCAAGACGAGGGGGGTCTAGCGGCTGAGCAGTTCTTC.

This chain links TRBV29-1 with TRBJ2-3; the D is unclear. Trimming removed 4 bases at V and 0 bases at J, with 5 bases between. This CDR3 comprises 12 residues. Germline values: CDR1 SQVTM, CDR2 ANQGSEA. The CDR3 coding sequence is TGCAGCGTTGTTCAAAGCACAGATACGCAGTATTTT. Translating it yields CSVVQSTDTQYF.

Here the CDR3 reads CASSANRGSQPQHF. The CDR3 nucleotides read TGTGCCAGCAGTGCCAACAGGGGCAGTCAGCCCCAGCATTTT. V is TRBV27 and J is TRBJ1-5; TRBD1 agrees at 7 bases. Trimming removed 5 bases from V and 6 bases from J; junction bases left unmatched: 7. CDR1 MNHEY and CDR2 SMNVEV come from the germline V gene (reference sequence). The length of the CDR3 is 14 residues.

This sequence joins TRBV14 and TRBJ2-1, with D possibly TRBD2 on 7 matching bases. Germline lookup yields CDR1 SGHDN and CDR2 FVKESK. The V end lost 0 bases, the J end lost 0 bases, and 21 bases lay between the germline ends. The CDR3 runs 20 residues. This CDR3 is CASSQDELQGRGISYNEQFF. Written as DNA, the CDR3 is TGTGCCAGCAGCCAAGATGAGCTTCAGGGGCGGGGGATCTCCTACAATGAGCAGTTCTTC.

V and J are TRBV5-4 and TRBJ2-2; maybe TRBD2 (6 bases). Germline-derived CDR1 and CDR2 are SGHNT and YYREEE (reference sequence). The CDR3 runs to 15 residues. Trimming pared 4 bases from V and 5 bases from J, leaving 15 bases between. The DNA for the CDR3 is TGTGCCAGCAGCGAAGGACCCGGGGGAACCGGGGAGCTGTTTTTT. Its protein is CASSEGPGGTGELFF.

The genes are TRBV9 and TRBJ1-3, with 8 bases aligning to TRBD1. This CDR3 spans 15 amino acids. In germline, CDR1 is SGDLS, CDR2 YYNGEE. V was pared by 3 bases and J by 4 bases, with 6 bases of the junction left unmatched. CDR3 coding DNA: TGTGCCAGCAGCGATCTCCGGACAGGGGGAAACACCATATATTTT. It yields the protein CASSDLRTGGNTIYF.

The gene calls are TRBV28 and TRBJ1-4, with unresolved D. V shed 4 bases and J shed 6 bases, with 15 bases lying between them. Per the germline V gene, CDR1 is MDHEN and CDR2 is SYDVKM. The CDR3 sequence is 15 residues long. Here the CDR3 DNA reads TGTGCCAGCAGTTCCCCGGGGAGGGAACATGAAAAACTGTTTTTT. As protein: CASSSPGREHEKLFF.

The CDR3 protein is CASSWTTSKGYEQYF. In DNA, the CDR3 is TGTGCCAGCAGCTGGACGACTAGTAAGGGCTACGAGCAGTACTTC. The V and J genes are TRBV5-4 and TRBJ2-7, with D perhaps TRBD2 (6 bases). This CDR3 spans 15 amino acids. Germline V gene lookup returns CDR1 SGHNT and CDR2 YYREEE (reference sequence). V was cut by 3 bases and J by 3 bases, with 16 bases left in between. Using reference TRBV5-4 and TRBJ2-7 for the parts outside the CDR3, the full variable domain is ETGVTQSPTHLIKTRGQQVTLRCSSQSGHNTVSWYQQALGQGPQFIFQYYREEENGRGNFPPRFSGLQFPNYSSELNVNALELDDSALYLCASSWTTSKGYEQYFGPGTRLTVT.

The chain couples TRBV7-9 to TRBJ2-3, with 13 nucleotides matching TRBD2. The V gene's germline CDR1 is SEHNR and CDR2 FQNEAQ (reference sequence). J gave up 4 bases and V 5 bases, and 9 bases lay outside the gene matches. The CDR3 is 17 residues long. CDR3 loop: CASSKGLAGMFADTQYF. CDR3 nucleotide sequence: TGTGCCAGCAGCAAGGGACTAGCGGGAATGTTTGCAGATACGCAGTATTTT.

The chain links TRBV7-8 to TRBJ2-2; D ambiguous. This CDR3 has 12 residues. Trimming removed 2 bases at V and 8 bases at J, with 6 bases between. CDR1 and CDR2 from the germline V gene are SGHVS and FQNEAQ. The CDR3: CASSLKRGELFF. CDR3 nucleotides: TGTGCCAGCAGCTTAAAGAGGGGGGAGCTGTTTTTT.

This chain joins TRBV28 and TRBJ1-4, with D tentatively TRBD1 (6 bases). CDR3 size: 14 residues. Trimming took 5 bases from V and 5 from J, leaving 12 bases between them. CDR1 MDHEN and CDR2 SYDVKM come from the germline V gene. The CDR3 DNA sequence: TGTGCCAGCAGTGAGGGGGTCGTCAATGAAAAACTGTTTTTT. Translation gives CASSEGVVNEKLFF.

The chain employs TRBV19 and TRBJ2-2; D might be TRBD2 (6 bases). Per germline, CDR1 LNHDA and CDR2 SQIVND (reference sequence). This CDR3 region has 15 residues. V gave up 11 bases and J gave up 4 bases, with 20 bases separating them. CDR3 in DNA: TGTGCCTCCAAACTAGCCAGCCTTGCCACCGGGGAGCTGTTTTTT. Residues: CASKLASLATGELFF.

The chain combines TRBV5-6 with TRBJ1-5, with D perhaps TRBD1 (5 bases). The CDR3 totals 15 residues. V was trimmed by 4 bases and J by 4 bases, leaving 15 bases between them. The germline V gene has CDR1 SGHDT and CDR2 YYEEEE. This CDR3 is CASSPTGDPNQPQHF. DNA for the CDR3: TGTGCCAGCAGCCCCACGGGGGACCCAAATCAGCCCCAGCATTTT.

This clone was seen more than once but under ten times. The chain uses TRBV28 and TRBJ1-2; no definite D call. Deletions cut 3 bases from V and 4 bases from J, with 21 bases between. Looked up from germline, CDR1 is MDHEN and CDR2 is SYDVKM. CDR3 length equals 17 residues. CDR3 nucleotides: TGTGCCAGCAGTTTTACACGCTACAGAGAGACCTTCTATGGCTACACCTTC. Protein: CASSFTRYRETFYGYTF.

Worth noting for this clone: Additional DNA sequences in this sample encode the identical CDR3. The chain uses TRBV4-2 and TRBJ1-2, with 8 bases aligning to TRBD1. The CDR3 length is 16 residues. Trimming removed 4 bases from V and 2 bases from J; junction bases left unmatched: 9. In germline, CDR1 is LGHNA, CDR2 YNFKEQ. CDR3 sequence (DNA): TGTGCCAGCAGCCTAGAGTCAGGGGGCTCCAACTATGGCTACACCTTC. It codes for CASSLESGGSNYGYTF.

This clone has more than one count but fewer than ten. The chain couples TRBV6-6 to TRBJ1-2; TRBD1 might be the D (5 bases). Looked up from germline, CDR1 is MNHNY and CDR2 is SVGAGI (reference sequence). The CDR3 length is 14 residues. Trimming pared 2 bases from V and 2 bases from J, leaving 9 bases between. DNA for the CDR3: TGTGCCAGCAGTTACGGGGGAGGGAACTATGGCTACACCTTC. Translation gives CASSYGGGNYGYTF.

Only a few counts were recorded for this clone. This chain links TRBV28 with TRBJ2-6, with D possibly TRBD2 on 5 matching bases. The CDR3 has 18 residues. The germline V and J ends were trimmed by 3 bases and 0 bases, with 15 bases remaining between them. The germline V gene encodes CDR1 MDHEN and CDR2 SYDVKM. The DNA for the CDR3 is TGTGCCAGCAGTTTTCTAACCGGACTGGGCTCTGGGGCCAACGTCCTGACTTTC. Translating it yields CASSFLTGLGSGANVLTF.

This clone was detected a few times. The V gene is TRBV7-9, the J gene TRBJ2-4; D gene unclear. The CDR3 is 15 amino acids. The germline V gene encodes CDR1 SEHNR and CDR2 FQNEAQ (reference sequence). V was pared by 0 bases and J by 3 bases, with 9 bases between. CDR3 coding DNA: TGTGCCAGCAGCTTAGCCCCGTTTGTCAAAAACATTCAGTACTTC. Its protein product is CASSLAPFVKNIQYF.

The chain links TRBV28 to TRBJ1-2; the match to TRBD1 covers 9 bases. This CDR3 is built from 15 residues. J lost 5 bases, V lost 4 bases, and 8 bases had no gene match. The V gene's germline CDR1 is MDHEN and CDR2 SYDVKM. The CDR3 sequence is CASSSNRDREYGYTF. As DNA, the CDR3 is TGTGCCAGCAGTTCAAACCGGGACAGGGAGTATGGCTACACCTTC.

This clone appeared once. The V and J genes are TRBV5-5 and TRBJ2-7, with 11 nucleotides matching TRBD2. The V segment lost 4 bases and the J segment 0 bases; nucleotides outside the gene matches: 15. Germline V CDR1 and CDR2: SGHKS, YYEKEE (reference sequence). The CDR3 consists of 19 residues. The chain's CDR3 is CASSPLELAGGLFSYEQYF. The CDR3 coding sequence is TGTGCCAGCAGCCCCTTGGAGCTAGCGGGGGGCCTCTTCTCCTACGAGCAGTACTTC.

This rearrangement joins TRBV7-2 to TRBJ1-4; tentative D call: TRBD1 (5 bases). The CDR3 covers 13 residues. The V end was cut by 3 bases, the J end by 5 bases, with 7 bases between. Germline CDR1 reads SGHTA; CDR2 reads FQGNSA. The CDR3 reads CASSFDRNEKLFF. The CDR3 DNA is TGTGCCAGCAGCTTTGACAGAAATGAAAAACTGTTTTTT.

This clone has just one count. The chain combines TRBV7-2 with TRBJ2-7; maybe TRBD1 (5 bases). The germline gives CDR1 SGHTA, CDR2 FQGNSA. Trimming took off 4 bases at V and 4 bases at J, with 11 bases between the two ends. CDR3 size: 13 residues. CDR3 loop: CASSWGPKYEQYF. The CDR3 coding sequence is TGTGCCAGCAGCTGGGGCCCCAAATACGAGCAGTACTTC.

CDR3 region: CASSQDGTSGGATDTQYF. The CDR3 bases are TGTGCCAGCAGCCAAGACGGGACTAGCGGGGGGGCCACAGATACGCAGTATTTT. The chain uses TRBV4-2 and TRBJ2-3; TRBD2 matches at 16 bases. From germline, CDR1 is LGHNA and CDR2 YNFKEQ. V lost 0 bases, J lost 2 bases, and 2 bases stayed unmatched. This CDR3 comprises 18 residues.

The chain links TRBV4-3 to TRBJ1-2; TRBD1 matches at 10 bases. J gave up 7 bases and V 1 base, and 3 bases lay outside the gene matches. The V gene's germline CDR1 is LGHNA and CDR2 YSLEER. The CDR3 covers 14 residues. CDR3 amino acids: CASSQGQGARGYTF. The CDR3 region has the DNA TGCGCCAGCAGCCAAGGACAGGGGGCGCGTGGCTACACCTTC.

The genes are TRBV13 and TRBJ2-1, with 9 nucleotides matching TRBD1. Germline lookup yields CDR1 PRHDT and CDR2 FYEKMQ (reference sequence). J was trimmed by 12 bases and V by 5 bases; bases with no gene match: 20. This CDR3 has 17 amino acids. CDR3: CASSLTLLRDRDFRQFF. CDR3 nucleotide sequence: TGTGCCAGCAGCCTTACGCTCCTCCGGGACAGGGATTTTCGGCAGTTCTTC.

The J gene is TRBJ2-1, the V gene TRBV2; maybe TRBD2 (5 bases). The CDR3 length is 14 residues. The V end was cut by 8 bases, the J end by 2 bases, with 13 bases between. Germline CDR1 and CDR2: SNHLY and FYNNEI. The CDR3 coding sequence is TGTGCCAGCCGAGGGTCGAGGGCCTACAATGAGCAGTTCTTC. As protein: CASRGSRAYNEQFF.

The chain links TRBV6-5 to TRBJ2-7; TRBD2 is a possible D gene (6 bases). The CDR3 is made up of 13 amino acids. CDR1 is MNHEY and CDR2 is SVGAGI in the germline V gene. Deletions cut 4 bases from V and 3 bases from J, with 10 bases between. Here the CDR3 DNA reads TGTGCCAGCAGTTCTAGCGCCAACTACGAGCAGTACTTC. Its protein product is CASSSSANYEQYF.

The V call is TRBV7-9, the J call TRBJ1-4, with TRBD1 identical over 8 bases. CDR1 SEHNR and CDR2 FQNEAQ come from the germline V gene (reference sequence). The CDR3 runs 14 residues. The V gene end was trimmed by 4 bases and the J gene end by 6 bases; junction bases not matched to a gene: 4. In nucleotides, the CDR3 is TGTGCCAGCAGCTGGACAGGGCGGGATGAAAAACTGTTTTTT. Its protein product is CASSWTGRDEKLFF.